These 22 T cell receptor beta chains originate from one sample sequenced in a study of cytomegalovirus exposure and HLA in healthy donors (dated by TCRdb to the late 2010s). Libraries were prepared through the immunoSEQ multiplex PCR assay. For the multiplex PCR, a mixture combining 60 forward primers for TCR Vbeta segments and 13 reverse primers for TCR Jbeta segments was used. TCRdb took this table from immuneACCESS and kept in-frame rearrangements with V and J called. Such tables lack part of the clones; where checked against another copy, unresolved V genes explain under half of the gap, and the rest is unexplained. The table for this sample lists some 200,000 clones; approximately 88% of them were counted only once. Over 2.5% of the sample rests with the top ten. Material: PBMCs. Receptor source: a woman aged 45-60 years in good health and CMV-seropositive.

The chain's CDR3 is CASRPGQGGETQYF. CDR3 sequence (DNA): TGTGCCAGCAGGCCGGGACAGGGGGGAGAGACCCAGTACTTC. The chain carries TRBV27 and TRBJ2-5, with 11 bases lining up with TRBD1. Per germline, CDR1 MNHEY and CDR2 SMNVEV (reference sequence). This CDR3 is built from 14 residues. J gave up 4 bases and V 6 bases, and 4 bases lay outside the gene matches.

This chain uses TRBV15 with TRBJ1-6; 7 positions agree with TRBD1. CDR3 length: 16 amino acids. Germline values: CDR1 LNHNV, CDR2 YYDKDF (reference sequence). V was clipped by 3 bases and J by 4 bases; unmatched bases: 6. The CDR3 spells CATSSDRVGYNSPLHF. The CDR3 coding sequence is TGTGCCACCAGCAGTGACAGGGTTGGTTATAATTCACCCCTCCACTTT. The full variable domain, with the rest looked up from reference TRBV15 and TRBJ1-6, is DAMVIQNPRYQVTQFGKPVTLSCSQTLNHNVMYWYQQKSSQAPKLLFHYYDKDFNNEADTPDNFQSRRPNTSFCFLDIRSPGLGDTAMYLCATSSDRVGYNSPLHFGNGTRLTVT.

The chain employs TRBV4-1 and TRBJ2-5, with 10 bases that match TRBD2. The CDR3 sequence is 17 residues long. The germline CDR1 and CDR2 sequences are MGHRA and YSYEKL. The trim removed 0 bases at V and 5 bases at J, leaving 9 bases unmatched. The CDR3 region has the DNA TGCGCCAGCAGCCAAGAATTTGCTAGCGGGGGACGGGAGACCCAGTACTTC. This codes for CASSQEFASGGRETQYF.

The chain has TRBV6-6 and TRBJ2-2; 7 nucleotides line up with TRBD1. The V segment lost 7 bases and the J segment 0 bases; nucleotides outside the gene matches: 8. CDR3 length equals 16 residues. The germline V gene has CDR1 MNHNY and CDR2 SVGAGI (reference sequence). CDR3 protein: CASTLIDRANTGELFF. The CDR3 DNA reads as TGTGCCAGCACCCTAATCGACAGGGCGAACACCGGGGAGCTGTTTTTT.

The rearrangement uses TRBV6-6 and TRBJ1-3, with a possible D match to TRBD1 (6 bases). V gave up 2 bases and J gave up 4 bases, with 9 bases separating them. This CDR3 spans 14 amino acids. Germline CDR1 reads MNHNY; CDR2 reads SVGAGI (reference sequence). The CDR3 sequence: CASSYRGQGNTIYF. The CDR3 region has the DNA TGTGCCAGCAGTTACCGTGGACAGGGAAACACCATATATTTT.

CDR3 residues: CSATRGGPNTGELFF. The CDR3 region has the DNA TGCAGCGCCACCCGGGGGGGGCCCAACACCGGGGAGCTGTTTTTT. The rearrangement joins TRBV29-1 to TRBJ2-2; 8 positions match TRBD2. Germline-derived CDR1 and CDR2 are SQVTM and ANQGSEA. The ends lost 7 bases at V and 2 bases at J; junction bases unmatched: 9. This CDR3 comprises 15 residues.

A single count supports this clone. This rearrangement joins TRBV12-5 to TRBJ1-2, with D possibly matching TRBD1 (5 bases). CDR1 LGHNT and CDR2 FRNRAP come from the germline V gene. The CDR3 has 14 amino acids. V shed 7 bases and J shed 4 bases, with 16 bases lying between them. This chain's CDR3 is CASEERGLIYGYTF. The DNA of the CDR3 is TGTGCTAGTGAAGAAAGGGGATTAATCTATGGCTACACCTTC.

The V call is TRBV19, the J call TRBJ2-2; D is ambiguous. The CDR3 covers 12 residues. V was clipped by 10 bases and J by 6 bases, with 12 bases between them. CDR1 LNHDA and CDR2 SQIVND come from the germline V gene (reference sequence). The CDR3 region is CATPDGAGELFF. In DNA form, the CDR3 reads TGTGCCACCCCTGACGGAGCCGGGGAGCTGTTTTTT.

The chain links TRBV7-2 to TRBJ2-5; D is undetermined. V lost 2 bases and J 7 bases, leaving 8 bases between the germline ends. The CDR3 consists of 12 residues. Germline CDR1 is SGHTA and CDR2 is FQGNSA. CDR3 nucleotide sequence: TGTGCCAGCAGCTTACCACGAGGGACCCAGTACTTC. The encoded protein is CASSLPRGTQYF.

The genes are TRBV6-5 and TRBJ1-2; 9 bases line up with TRBD1. The CDR3 length is 14 residues. Germline CDR1 is MNHEY and CDR2 is SVGAGI. Trimming at V came to 5 bases and at J to 4 bases, leaving 5 bases not matched to a gene. The CDR3 DNA sequence: TGTGCCAGCAGTCCCGACAGGGGGGCCTATGGCTACACCTTC. Translating gives CASSPDRGAYGYTF.

The chain combines TRBV11-3 with TRBJ1-6; D is unclear. Trimming removed 1 base from V and 9 bases from J, with 4 bases in between. Germline CDR1 reads SGHNT; CDR2 reads YENEEA. The CDR3 contains 12 residues. Written as DNA, the CDR3 is TGTGCCAGCAGCTTAGGAGGTTCACCCCTCCACTTT. Translation: CASSLGGSPLHF. Using reference TRBV11-3 and TRBJ1-6 for the parts outside the CDR3, the full variable domain is EAGVVQSPRYKIIEKKQPVAFWCNPISGHNTLYWYLQNLGQGPELLIRYENEEAVDDSQLPKDRFSAERLKGVDSTLKIQPAELGDSAVYLCASSLGGSPLHFGNGTRLTVT.

This chain links TRBV11-3 with TRBJ1-1, with 7 bases aligning to TRBD1. Looked up from germline, CDR1 is SGHNT and CDR2 is YENEEA. This CDR3 spans 13 amino acids. The J segment lost 11 bases and the V segment lost 6 bases, leaving 12 bases of the junction unmatched. This chain's CDR3 is CASSLSPGGRAFF. As DNA, the CDR3 is TGTGCCAGCAGTTTATCCCCAGGGGGAAGGGCTTTCTTT.

Here the CDR3 reads CASSLSGTGYNEQFF. CDR3 DNA sequence: TGTGCCAGCAGTTTAAGTGGGACAGGGTACAATGAGCAGTTCTTC. The rearrangement links TRBV27 to TRBJ2-1; 9 nucleotides align to TRBD1. CDR1 MNHEY and CDR2 SMNVEV come from the germline V gene (reference sequence). V was clipped by 2 bases and J by 4 bases; unmatched bases: 3. The CDR3 is 15 residues long.

As to this clone: At the DNA level, this CDR3 is encoded by other sequences in the same sample as well. The chain carries TRBV18 and TRBJ2-5; perhaps TRBD1 as D (5 bases). The closer fit of TRBJ2-7 to the DNA end suggests the J call may be wrong. The CDR3 runs to 12 residues. CDR1 is KGHSH, CDR2 LQKENI, per germline. The CDR3 is CASSPDSYEQYF. CDR3 bases: TGTGCCAGCTCTCCCGACAGTTACGAGCAGTACTTC.

The rearrangement joins TRBV5-4 to TRBJ1-5; 10 bases match TRBD1. Germline lookup yields CDR1 SGHNT and CDR2 YYREEE (reference sequence). V shed 4 bases, J shed 3 bases, and the junction held 4 bases outside the gene matches. This CDR3 contains 15 residues. DNA of the CDR3: TGTGCCAGCAGCCTCGGGACAGGGGACAATCAGCCCCAGCATTTT. Translation: CASSLGTGDNQPQHF.

CDR3 in amino acids: CASSDFGTEDTQYF. As DNA, the CDR3 is TGTGCCAGCAGTGATTTCGGGACTGAAGATACGCAGTATTTT. The V and J genes are TRBV2 and TRBJ2-3; perhaps TRBD2 as D (6 bases). CDR3 length equals 14 residues. CDR1 is SNHLY and CDR2 is FYNNEI in the germline V gene. Between the trimmed V and J ends, which lost 3 bases and 5 bases, there was a span of 12 bases.

The genes are TRBV5-5 and TRBJ2-7; TRBD1 matches at 8 bases. Trimming took 0 bases from V and 5 from J; bases not matched to a gene: 7. CDR1 is SGHKS, CDR2 YYEKEE, per germline (reference sequence). This CDR3 contains 15 residues. CDR3 protein: CASSLVDRDLNEQYF. The CDR3 DNA follows: TGTGCCAGCAGCTTGGTGGACAGGGACTTGAACGAGCAGTACTTC.

This clone turned up a few times. This rearrangement joins TRBV4-3 to TRBJ1-1; TRBD1 matches at 11 bases. The CDR3 is made up of 14 amino acids. Trimming cost V 4 bases and J 5 bases; bases outside gene matches: 3. Germline CDR1 is LGHNA and CDR2 is YSLEER. Here the CDR3 DNA reads TGCGCCAGCAGCCGAGGGGACAGGGGGACTGAAGCTTTCTTT. Protein sequence: CASSRGDRGTEAFF.

The chain links TRBV11-2 to TRBJ2-7; D not resolved. Germline V CDR1 and CDR2: SGHAT, FQNNGV. Trimming took 1 base from V and 13 from J, leaving 17 bases between them. The CDR3 contains 13 residues. The chain's CDR3 is CASSLGGQNLPYF. Here the CDR3 DNA reads TGTGCCAGCAGCTTAGGCGGTCAGAACTTACCCTACTTC.

CDR3 nucleotide sequence: TGTGCCAGCAGGCCGGCCTTGACAGGGAACACTGAAGCTTTCTTT. Its translation: CASRPALTGNTEAFF. The rearrangement uses TRBV27 and TRBJ1-1, with D possibly matching TRBD1 (6 bases). The CDR3 is made up of 15 amino acids. Trimming cost V 6 bases and J 1 base, with 15 bases left between them. Germline V CDR1 and CDR2: MNHEY, SMNVEV (reference sequence).

As to this clone: This same CDR3 is encoded by further DNA sequences in the sample. The gene calls are TRBV29-1 and TRBJ1-2, with D perhaps matching TRBD1 (5 bases). Germline V gives CDR1 SQVTM, CDR2 ANQGSEA. V was cut by 3 bases and J by 4 bases, with 9 bases left in between. The CDR3 is 12 amino acids. This CDR3 is CSVETGGYGYTF. CDR3 nucleotide sequence: TGCAGCGTTGAGACGGGGGGCTATGGCTACACCTTC.

The chain joins TRBV7-8 to TRBJ2-3; 9 bases align to TRBD1. CDR1 is SGHVS and CDR2 is FQNEAQ in the germline V gene. Losses at the gene ends were 3 bases for V and 1 base for J; bases not matched to a gene: 2. The CDR3 spans 15 residues. CDR3: CASSFRTGGTDTQYF. The CDR3 nucleotides are TGTGCCAGCAGCTTTCGGACAGGGGGCACAGATACGCAGTATTTT.